A selection of T cell receptor beta chains follows, all from one sample in a study of blood T cell repertoires in COVID-19. Libraries were prepared by immunoSEQ multiplex PCR; TCRdb keeps only in-frame clonotypes and omits some of them. Of roughly 250,000 clones listed, around 89% were seen once; the top ten hold over 3.5%. Specimen: peripheral blood. These TCRs come from a middle-aged woman with acute or convalescent COVID-19. Each CDR3 is given with its conserved first and last residue. The D gene is left open where the match is weak. Size tells how often a clone was seen (once, few, many) or the class of an expanded clone, and some rows leave it out.

d_gene	v_gene	abundance	j_gene	CDR3aa	CDR3nt
TRBD1	TRBV14	once	TRBJ1-4	CASSQGGQWDEKLFF	TGTGCCAGCAGCCAAGGGGGACAGTGGGATGAAAAACTGTTTTTT
-	TRBV28	-	TRBJ1-2	CASRPGRNYGYTF	TGTGCCAGCAGGCCAGGGAGGAACTATGGCTACACCTTC
-	TRBV6-6	-	TRBJ1-3	CASLGQGGNTIYF	TGTGCCAGTTTGGGGCAGGGAGGAAACACCATATATTTT
-	TRBV4-1	-	TRBJ1-5	CASSQDIQGWQPQHF	TGCGCCAGCAGCCAAGATATACAGGGCTGGCAGCCCCAGCATTTT
-	TRBV11-3	-	TRBJ2-2	CASSFLGSPNTGELFF	TGTGCCAGCAGCTTCCTGGGCTCCCCGAACACCGGGGAGCTGTTTTTT
-	TRBV11-2	-	TRBJ1-2	CASSLADSYSYGYTF	TGTGCCAGCAGCTTGGCGGACAGCTATTCCTATGGCTACACCTTC
-	TRBV6-5	-	TRBJ1-6	CASSNYYNSPLHF	TGTGCCAGCAGCAACTACTATAATTCACCCCTCCACTTT
-	TRBV12-3/TRBV12-4	-	TRBJ1-1	CASRIIDTEAFF	TGTGCCAGCAGAATAATCGACACTGAAGCTTTCTTT
-	TRBV7-2	-	TRBJ2-4	CASSLGGLAKNIQYF	TGTGCCAGCAGCTTAGGCGGACTAGCCAAAAACATTCAGTACTTC
TRBD1	TRBV10-3	-	TRBJ1-6	CAISRQGENSPLHF	TGTGCCATCAGCAGACAGGGCGAAAATTCACCCCTCCACTTT
TRBD1	TRBV3-1/TRBV3-2	-	TRBJ1-1	CASSPPSSSYRGVTEAFF	TGTGCCAGCAGCCCTCCCTCGTCGTCTTACAGGGGCGTGACTGAAGCTTTCTTT
-	TRBV21-1	-	TRBJ2-2	CASRCPGQGPRRTGELFF	TGTGCCAGCAGGTGTCCGGGACAGGGGCCCCGAAGGACCGGGGAGCTGTTTTTT
TRBD1	TRBV7-8	once	TRBJ2-3	CASSLPGTGEEDTQYF	TGTGCCAGCAGCTTACCCGGGACAGGGGAGGAAGATACGCAGTATTTT
TRBD1	TRBV9	-	TRBJ1-2	CASNSGGDYTF	TGTGCCAGCAATTCAGGGGGAGACTACACCTTC
-	TRBV18	once	TRBJ1-2	CASSPNGSPSYGYTF	TGTGCCAGCTCACCAAACGGTAGTCCTTCCTATGGCTACACCTTC
-	TRBV5-1	once	TRBJ2-3	CASSLASGFSTDTQYF	TGCGCCAGCAGCTTGGCCTCGGGGTTTAGCACAGATACGCAGTATTTT
TRBD1	TRBV5-1	-	TRBJ1-1	CASSHLGQGGSTEAFF	TGCGCCAGCAGCCATCTCGGACAGGGAGGGAGTACTGAAGCTTTCTTT
-	TRBV30	few	TRBJ1-2	CACNQGPRGYTF	TGTGCCTGCAACCAGGGCCCCCGTGGCTACACCTTC
-	TRBV24-1	-	TRBJ2-3	CATSDPTLPAGTQYF	TGTGCCACCAGTGACCCAACGCTCCCGGCGGGTACGCAGTATTTT
-	TRBV7-9	-	TRBJ1-2	CASSPPAGRFYGYTF	TGTGCCAGCAGCCCCCCGGCCGGGAGATTCTATGGCTACACCTTC
TRBD1	TRBV2	-	TRBJ1-5	CASSLQGEYQPQHF	TGTGCCAGCAGTCTCCAGGGGGAATATCAGCCCCAGCATTTT
TRBD1	TRBV11-2	-	TRBJ1-1	CASSVTGMNTEAFF	TGTGCCAGCAGCGTGACAGGGATGAACACTGAAGCTTTCTTT
-	TRBV30	-	TRBJ1-2	CAWRSPDTRYGYTF	TGTGCCTGGAGATCCCCGGACACCCGCTATGGCTACACCTTC